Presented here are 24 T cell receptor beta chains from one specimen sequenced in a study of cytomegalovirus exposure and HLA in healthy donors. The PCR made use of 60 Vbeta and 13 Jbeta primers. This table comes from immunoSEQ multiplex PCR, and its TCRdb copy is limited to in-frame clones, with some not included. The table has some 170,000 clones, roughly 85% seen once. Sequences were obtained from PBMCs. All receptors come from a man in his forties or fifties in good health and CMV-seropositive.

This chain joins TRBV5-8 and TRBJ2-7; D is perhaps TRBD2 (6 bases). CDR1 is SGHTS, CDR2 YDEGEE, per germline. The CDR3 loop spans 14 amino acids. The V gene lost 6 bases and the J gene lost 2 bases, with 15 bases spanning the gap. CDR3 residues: CASTSGEATYEQYF. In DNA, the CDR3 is TGTGCCAGCACGTCGGGGGAGGCCACCTACGAGCAGTACTTC.

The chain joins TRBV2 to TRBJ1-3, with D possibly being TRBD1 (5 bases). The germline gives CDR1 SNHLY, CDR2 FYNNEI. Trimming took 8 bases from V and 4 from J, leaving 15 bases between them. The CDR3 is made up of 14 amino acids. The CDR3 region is CASEVGGVGNTIYF. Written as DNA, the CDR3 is TGTGCCAGCGAAGTGGGGGGTGTCGGAAACACCATATATTTT.

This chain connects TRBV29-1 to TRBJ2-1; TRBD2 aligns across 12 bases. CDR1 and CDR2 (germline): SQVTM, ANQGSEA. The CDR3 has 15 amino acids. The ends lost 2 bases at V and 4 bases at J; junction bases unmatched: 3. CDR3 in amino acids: CSVERTSGVYNEQFF. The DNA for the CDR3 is TGCAGCGTTGAAAGGACTAGCGGGGTATACAATGAGCAGTTCTTC.

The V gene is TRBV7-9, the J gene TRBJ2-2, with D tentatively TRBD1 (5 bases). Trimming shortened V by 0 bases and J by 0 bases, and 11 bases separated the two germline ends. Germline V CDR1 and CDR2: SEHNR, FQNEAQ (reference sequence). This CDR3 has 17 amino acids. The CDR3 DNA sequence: TGTGCCAGCAGCTTAGCGCTAGGACACGCGAACACCGGGGAGCTGTTTTTT. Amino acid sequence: CASSLALGHANTGELFF.

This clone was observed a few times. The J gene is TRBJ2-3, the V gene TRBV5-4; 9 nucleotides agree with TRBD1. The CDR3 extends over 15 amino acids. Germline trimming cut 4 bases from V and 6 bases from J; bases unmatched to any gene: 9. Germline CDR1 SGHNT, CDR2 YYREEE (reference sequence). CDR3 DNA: TGTGCCAGCAGCCCAGGGACAGGGAGAAGGGATACGCAGTATTTT. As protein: CASSPGTGRRDTQYF.

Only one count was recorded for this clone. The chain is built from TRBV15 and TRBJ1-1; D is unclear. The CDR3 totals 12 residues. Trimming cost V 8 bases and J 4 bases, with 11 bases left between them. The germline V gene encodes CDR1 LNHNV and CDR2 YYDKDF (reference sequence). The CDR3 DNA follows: TGTGCCACCTCACCGTCGGGCACTGAAGCTTTCTTT. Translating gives CATSPSGTEAFF.

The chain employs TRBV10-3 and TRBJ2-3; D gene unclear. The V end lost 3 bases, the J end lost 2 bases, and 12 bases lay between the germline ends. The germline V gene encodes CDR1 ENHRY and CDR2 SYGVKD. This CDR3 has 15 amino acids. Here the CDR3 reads CAISDSLALTDTQYF. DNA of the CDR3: TGTGCCATCAGTGACTCTTTAGCCCTCACAGATACGCAGTATTTT.

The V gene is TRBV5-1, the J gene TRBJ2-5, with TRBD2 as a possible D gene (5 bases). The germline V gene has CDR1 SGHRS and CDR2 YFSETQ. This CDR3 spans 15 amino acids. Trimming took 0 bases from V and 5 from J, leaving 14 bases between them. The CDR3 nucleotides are TGCGCCAGCAGCTTGGCGGGGTCTGAGCAGGAGACCCAGTACTTC. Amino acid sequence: CASSLAGSEQETQYF.

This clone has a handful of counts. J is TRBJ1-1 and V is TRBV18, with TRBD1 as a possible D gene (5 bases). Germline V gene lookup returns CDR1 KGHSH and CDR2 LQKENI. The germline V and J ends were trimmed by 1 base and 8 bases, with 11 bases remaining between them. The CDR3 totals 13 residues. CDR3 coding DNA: TGTGCCAGCTCACCACGGGACTTCGCGGAAGCTTTCTTT. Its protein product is CASSPRDFAEAFF.

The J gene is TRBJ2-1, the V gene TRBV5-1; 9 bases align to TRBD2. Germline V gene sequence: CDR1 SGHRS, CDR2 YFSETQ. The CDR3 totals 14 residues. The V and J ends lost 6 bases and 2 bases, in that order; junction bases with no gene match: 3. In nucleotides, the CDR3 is TGCGCCAGCAAGCGGGAGGAGGCCTACAATGAGCAGTTCTTC. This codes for CASKREEAYNEQFF.

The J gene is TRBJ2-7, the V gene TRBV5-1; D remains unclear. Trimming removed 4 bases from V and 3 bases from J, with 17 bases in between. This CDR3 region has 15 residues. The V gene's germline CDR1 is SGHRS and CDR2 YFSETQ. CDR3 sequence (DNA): TGCGCCAGCAGCCCCGACCAGAGGCGGTACTACGAGCAGTACTTC. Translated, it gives CASSPDQRRYYEQYF.

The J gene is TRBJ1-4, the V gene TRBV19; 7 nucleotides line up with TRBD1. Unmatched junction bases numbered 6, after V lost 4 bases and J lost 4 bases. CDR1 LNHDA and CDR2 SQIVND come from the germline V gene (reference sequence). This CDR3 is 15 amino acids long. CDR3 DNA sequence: TGTGCCAGTAGTACCGGGACAGTACTTAATGAAAAACTGTTTTTT. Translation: CASSTGTVLNEKLFF.

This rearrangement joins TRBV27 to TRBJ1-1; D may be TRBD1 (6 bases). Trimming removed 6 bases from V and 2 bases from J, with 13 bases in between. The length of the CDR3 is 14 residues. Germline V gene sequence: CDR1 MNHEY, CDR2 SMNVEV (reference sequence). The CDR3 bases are TGTGCCAGCAGCCCACAGGGTTACAACACTGAAGCTTTCTTT. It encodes CASSPQGYNTEAFF.

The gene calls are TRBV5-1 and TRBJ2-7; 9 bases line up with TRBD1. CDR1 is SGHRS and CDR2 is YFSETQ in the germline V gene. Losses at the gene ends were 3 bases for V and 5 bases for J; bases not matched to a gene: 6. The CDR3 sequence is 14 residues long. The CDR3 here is CASSSGQGLHEQYF. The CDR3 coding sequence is TGCGCCAGCAGCTCCGGACAGGGGCTGCACGAGCAGTACTTC. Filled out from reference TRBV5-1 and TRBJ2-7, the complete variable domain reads KAGVTQTPRYLIKTRGQQVTLSCSPISGHRSVSWYQQTPGQGLQFLFEYFSETQRNKGNFPGRFSGRQFSNSRSEMNVSTLELGDSALYLCASSSGQGLHEQYFGPGTRLTVT.

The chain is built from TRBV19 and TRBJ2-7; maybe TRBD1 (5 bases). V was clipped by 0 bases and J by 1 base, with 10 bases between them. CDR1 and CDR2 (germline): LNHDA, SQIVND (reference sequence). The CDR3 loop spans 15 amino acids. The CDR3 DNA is TGTGCCAGTAGTATAGAAGTGGGGCAGTCCTACGAGCAGTACTTC. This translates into CASSIEVGQSYEQYF.

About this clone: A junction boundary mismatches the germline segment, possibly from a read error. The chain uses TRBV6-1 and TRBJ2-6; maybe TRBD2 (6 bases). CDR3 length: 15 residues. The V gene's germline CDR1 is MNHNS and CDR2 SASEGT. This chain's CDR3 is CASGGGRLVANGLTF. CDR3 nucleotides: TGTGCCAGTGGTGGAGGGCGTCTCGTAGCCAACGGCCTGACTTTC.

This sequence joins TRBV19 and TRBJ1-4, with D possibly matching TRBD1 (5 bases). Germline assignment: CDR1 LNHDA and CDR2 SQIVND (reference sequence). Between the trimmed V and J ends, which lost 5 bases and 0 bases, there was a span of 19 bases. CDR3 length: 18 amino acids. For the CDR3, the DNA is TGTGCCAGTAGTGGGGCGGAGCCATACCTTGCAACTAATGAAAAACTGTTTTTT. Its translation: CASSGAEPYLATNEKLFF. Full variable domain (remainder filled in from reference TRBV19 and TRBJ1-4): DGGITQSPKYLFRKEGQNVTLSCEQNLNHDAMYWYRQDPGQGLRLIYYSQIVNDFQKGDIAEGYSVSREKKESFPLTVTSAQKNPTAFYLCASSGAEPYLATNEKLFFGSGTQLSVL.

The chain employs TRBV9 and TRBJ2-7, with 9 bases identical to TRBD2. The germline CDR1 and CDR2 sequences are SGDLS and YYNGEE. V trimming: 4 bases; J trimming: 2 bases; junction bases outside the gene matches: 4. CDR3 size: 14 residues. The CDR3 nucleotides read TGTGCCAGCAGCTCAGCTAGCGGGACCTACGAGCAGTACTTC. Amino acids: CASSSASGTYEQYF.

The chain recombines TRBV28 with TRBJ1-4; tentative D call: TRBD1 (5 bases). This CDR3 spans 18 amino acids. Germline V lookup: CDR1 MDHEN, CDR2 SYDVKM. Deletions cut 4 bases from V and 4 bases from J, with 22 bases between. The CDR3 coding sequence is TGTGCCAGCAGTTCGATTTCTGCCGCGACAGTGGATAATGAAAAACTGTTTTTT. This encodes CASSSISAATVDNEKLFF.

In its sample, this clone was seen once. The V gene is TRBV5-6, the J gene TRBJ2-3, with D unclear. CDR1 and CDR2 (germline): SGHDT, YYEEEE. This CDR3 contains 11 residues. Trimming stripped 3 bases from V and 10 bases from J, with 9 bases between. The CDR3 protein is CASSSFTAQYF. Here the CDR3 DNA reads TGTGCCAGCAGCTCATTTACGGCGCAGTATTTT.

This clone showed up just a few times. This chain's CDR3 is CASSLIGQGNTEAFF. CDR3 sequence (DNA): TGCGCCAGCAGCTTGATTGGACAGGGGAACACTGAAGCTTTCTTT. The rearrangement joins TRBV5-1 to TRBJ1-1; TRBD1 matches 8 bases. This CDR3 is built from 15 residues. Germline V lookup: CDR1 SGHRS, CDR2 YFSETQ. V lost 1 base to trimming and J lost 1 base; unmatched junction nucleotides: 3. The full variable domain, its missing parts supplied by reference TRBV5-1 and TRBJ1-1, is KAGVTQTPRYLIKTRGQQVTLSCSPISGHRSVSWYQQTPGQGLQFLFEYFSETQRNKGNFPGRFSGRQFSNSRSEMNVSTLELGDSALYLCASSLIGQGNTEAFFGQGTRLTVV.

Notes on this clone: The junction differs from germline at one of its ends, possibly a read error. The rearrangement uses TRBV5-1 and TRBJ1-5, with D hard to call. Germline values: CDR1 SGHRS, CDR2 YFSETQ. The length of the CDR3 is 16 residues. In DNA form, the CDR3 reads TGCGCCAGCAGCTTGGGGCCCGGTTCAGGCAATCAGCCCCGGCATTTT. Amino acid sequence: CASSLGPGSGNQPRHF.

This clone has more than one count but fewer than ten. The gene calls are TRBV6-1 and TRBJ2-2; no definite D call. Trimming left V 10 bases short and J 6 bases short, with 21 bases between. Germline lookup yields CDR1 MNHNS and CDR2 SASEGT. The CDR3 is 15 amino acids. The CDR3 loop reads CATIEPPRSAGELFF. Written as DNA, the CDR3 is TGTGCCACCATTGAACCACCGAGGTCCGCCGGGGAGCTGTTTTTT.

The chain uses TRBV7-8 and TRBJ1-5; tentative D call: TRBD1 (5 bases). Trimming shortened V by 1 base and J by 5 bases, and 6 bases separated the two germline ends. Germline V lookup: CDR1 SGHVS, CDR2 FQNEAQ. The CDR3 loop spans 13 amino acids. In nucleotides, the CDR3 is TGTGCCAGCAGCTTAGGCAGGGATCAGCCCCAGCATTTT. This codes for CASSLGRDQPQHF.